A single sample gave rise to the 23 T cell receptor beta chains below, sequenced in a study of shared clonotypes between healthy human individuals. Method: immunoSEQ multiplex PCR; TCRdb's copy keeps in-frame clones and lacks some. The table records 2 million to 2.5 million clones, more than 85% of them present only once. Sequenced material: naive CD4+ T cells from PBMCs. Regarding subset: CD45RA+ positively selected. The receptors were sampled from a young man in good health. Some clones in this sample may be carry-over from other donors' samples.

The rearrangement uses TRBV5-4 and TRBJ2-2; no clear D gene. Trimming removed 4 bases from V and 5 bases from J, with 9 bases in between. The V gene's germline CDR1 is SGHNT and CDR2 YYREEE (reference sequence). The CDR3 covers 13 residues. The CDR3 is CASSNLITGELFF. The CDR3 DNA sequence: TGTGCCAGCAGCAACCTGATAACCGGGGAGCTGTTTTTT.

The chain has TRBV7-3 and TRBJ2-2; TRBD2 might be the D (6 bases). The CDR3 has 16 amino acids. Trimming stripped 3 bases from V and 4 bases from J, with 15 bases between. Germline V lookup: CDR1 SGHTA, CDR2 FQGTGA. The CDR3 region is CASSLTEGLLTGELFF. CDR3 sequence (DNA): TGTGCCAGCAGCTTGACTGAGGGACTCCTCACCGGGGAGCTGTTTTTT. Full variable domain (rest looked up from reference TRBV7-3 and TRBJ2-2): GAGVSQTPSNKVTEKGKYVELRCDPISGHTALYWYRQSLGQGPEFLIYFQGTGAADDSGLPNDRFFAVRPEGSVSTLKIQRTERGDSAVYLCASSLTEGLLTGELFFGEGSRLTVL.

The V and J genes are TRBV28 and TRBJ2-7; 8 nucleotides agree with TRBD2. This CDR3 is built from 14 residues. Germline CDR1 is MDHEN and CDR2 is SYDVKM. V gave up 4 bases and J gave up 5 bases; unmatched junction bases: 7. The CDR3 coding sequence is TGTGCCAGCAGTTCTCCGGGACTAGAGAACGAGCAGTACTTC. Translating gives CASSSPGLENEQYF.

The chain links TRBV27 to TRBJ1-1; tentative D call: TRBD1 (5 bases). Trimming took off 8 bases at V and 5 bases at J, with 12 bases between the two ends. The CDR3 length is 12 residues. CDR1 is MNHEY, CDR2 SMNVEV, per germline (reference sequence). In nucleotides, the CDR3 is TGTGCCAGCGAAGGCAGGGAGACTGAAGCTTTCTTT. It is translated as CASEGRETEAFF.

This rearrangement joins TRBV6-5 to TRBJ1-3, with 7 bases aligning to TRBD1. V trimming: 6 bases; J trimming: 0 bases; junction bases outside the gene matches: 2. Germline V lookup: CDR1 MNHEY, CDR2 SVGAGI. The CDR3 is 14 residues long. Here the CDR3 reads CASRRQGSGNTIYF. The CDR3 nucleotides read TGTGCCAGCAGACGACAGGGCTCTGGAAACACCATATATTTT.

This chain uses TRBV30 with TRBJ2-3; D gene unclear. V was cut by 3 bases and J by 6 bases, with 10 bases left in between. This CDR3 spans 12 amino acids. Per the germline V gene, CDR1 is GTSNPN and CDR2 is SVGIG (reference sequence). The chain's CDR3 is CAWRLSADTQYF. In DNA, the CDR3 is TGTGCCTGGAGGCTGAGCGCGGATACGCAGTATTTT.

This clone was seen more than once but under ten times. DNA for the CDR3: TGTGCCAGCAGTCGACAGGTGAACACTGAAGCTTTCTTT. Its protein is CASSRQVNTEAFF. The chain has TRBV28 and TRBJ1-1; perhaps TRBD1 as D (6 bases). The germline CDR1 and CDR2 sequences are MDHEN and SYDVKM. V lost 5 bases, J lost 0 bases, and 7 bases lay in between. The CDR3 length is 13 residues.

The CDR3 nucleotides are TGTGCCAGCAGCCTAGGGACAGTCACAGCCAAAAACATTCAGTACTTC. This gives the protein CASSLGTVTAKNIQYF. The chain combines TRBV7-2 with TRBJ2-4; 7 nucleotides agree with TRBD1. Germline trimming cut 5 bases from V and 0 bases from J; bases unmatched to any gene: 7. CDR1 is SGHTA and CDR2 is FQGNSA in the germline V gene. This CDR3 has 16 residues.

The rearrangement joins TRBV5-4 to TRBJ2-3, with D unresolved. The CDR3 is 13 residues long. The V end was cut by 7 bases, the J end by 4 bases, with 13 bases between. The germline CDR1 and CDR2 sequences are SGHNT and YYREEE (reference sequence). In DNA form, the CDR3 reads TGTGCCAGCCGCACTCCGGCATCAGATACGCAGTATTTT. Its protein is CASRTPASDTQYF.

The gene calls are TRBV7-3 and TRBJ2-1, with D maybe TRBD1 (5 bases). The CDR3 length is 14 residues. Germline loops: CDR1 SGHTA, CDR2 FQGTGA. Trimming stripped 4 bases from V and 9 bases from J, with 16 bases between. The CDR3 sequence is CASSYGPTRGEQFF. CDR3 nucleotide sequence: TGTGCCAGCAGCTACGGTCCGACAAGGGGTGAGCAGTTCTTC. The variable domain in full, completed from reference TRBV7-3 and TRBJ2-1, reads GAGVSQTPSNKVTEKGKYVELRCDPISGHTALYWYRQSLGQGPEFLIYFQGTGAADDSGLPNDRFFAVRPEGSVSTLKIQRTERGDSAVYLCASSYGPTRGEQFFGPGTRLTVL.

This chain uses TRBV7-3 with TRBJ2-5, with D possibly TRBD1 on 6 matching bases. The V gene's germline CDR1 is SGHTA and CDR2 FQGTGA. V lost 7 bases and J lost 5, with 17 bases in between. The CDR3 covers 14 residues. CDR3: CASNLQGQWETQYF. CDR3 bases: TGTGCCAGCAACCTACAGGGCCAGTGGGAGACCCAGTACTTC.

The CDR3 region is CASSLELPADTQYF. As DNA, the CDR3 is TGCGCCAGCAGCTTGGAACTCCCCGCAGATACGCAGTATTTT. The chain links TRBV5-1 to TRBJ2-3, with D unclear. Germline V gene lookup returns CDR1 SGHRS and CDR2 YFSETQ. The length of the CDR3 is 14 residues. Trimming pared 0 bases from V and 4 bases from J, leaving 9 bases between.

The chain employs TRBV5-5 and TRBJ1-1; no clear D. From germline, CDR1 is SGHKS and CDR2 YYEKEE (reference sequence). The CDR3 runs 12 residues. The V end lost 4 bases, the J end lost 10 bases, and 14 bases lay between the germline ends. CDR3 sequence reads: CASSPRVPRAFF. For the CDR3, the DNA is TGTGCCAGCAGCCCGAGGGTCCCTCGAGCTTTCTTT.

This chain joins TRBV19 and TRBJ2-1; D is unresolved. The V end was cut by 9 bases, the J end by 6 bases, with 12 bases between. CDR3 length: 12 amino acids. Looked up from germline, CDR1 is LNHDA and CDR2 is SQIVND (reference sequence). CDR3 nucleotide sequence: TGTGCCAGCAGCGAGTTTTTCAATGAGCAGTTCTTC. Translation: CASSEFFNEQFF. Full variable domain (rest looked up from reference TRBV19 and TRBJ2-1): DGGITQSPKYLFRKEGQNVTLSCEQNLNHDAMYWYRQDPGQGLRLIYYSQIVNDFQKGDIAEGYSVSREKKESFPLTVTSAQKNPTAFYLCASSEFFNEQFFGPGTRLTVL.

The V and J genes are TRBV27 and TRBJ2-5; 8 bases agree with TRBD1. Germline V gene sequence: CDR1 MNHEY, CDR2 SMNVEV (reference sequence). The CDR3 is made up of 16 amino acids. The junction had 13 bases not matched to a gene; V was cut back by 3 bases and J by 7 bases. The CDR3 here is CASSFLGADGTGTQYF. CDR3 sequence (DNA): TGTGCCAGCAGTTTCCTCGGGGCCGATGGGACAGGGACCCAGTACTTC.

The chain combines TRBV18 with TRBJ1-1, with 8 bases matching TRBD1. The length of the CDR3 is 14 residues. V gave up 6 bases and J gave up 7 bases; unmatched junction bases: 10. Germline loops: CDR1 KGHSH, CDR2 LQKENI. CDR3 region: CASSGQGTGGEAFF. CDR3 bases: TGTGCCAGCTCCGGACAGGGCACCGGAGGTGAAGCTTTCTTT.

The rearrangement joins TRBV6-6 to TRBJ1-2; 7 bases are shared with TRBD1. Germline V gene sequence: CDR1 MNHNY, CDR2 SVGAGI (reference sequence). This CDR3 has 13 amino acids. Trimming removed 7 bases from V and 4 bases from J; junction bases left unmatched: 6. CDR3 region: CASTNDRAYGYTF. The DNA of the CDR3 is TGTGCCAGCACAAACGACAGGGCCTATGGCTACACCTTC.

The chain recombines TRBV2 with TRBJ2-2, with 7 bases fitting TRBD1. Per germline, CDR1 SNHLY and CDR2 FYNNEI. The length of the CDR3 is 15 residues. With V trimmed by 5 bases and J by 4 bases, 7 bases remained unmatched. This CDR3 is CASSKDRSPTGELFF. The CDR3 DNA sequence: TGTGCCAGCAGTAAGGACAGGTCCCCCACCGGGGAGCTGTTTTTT.

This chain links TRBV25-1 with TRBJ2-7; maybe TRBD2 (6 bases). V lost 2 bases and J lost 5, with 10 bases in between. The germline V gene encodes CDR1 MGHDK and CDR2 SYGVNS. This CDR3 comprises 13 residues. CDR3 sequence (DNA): TGTGCCAGCAGTGAACCCTCGGGGGACGAGCAGTACTTC. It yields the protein CASSEPSGDEQYF.

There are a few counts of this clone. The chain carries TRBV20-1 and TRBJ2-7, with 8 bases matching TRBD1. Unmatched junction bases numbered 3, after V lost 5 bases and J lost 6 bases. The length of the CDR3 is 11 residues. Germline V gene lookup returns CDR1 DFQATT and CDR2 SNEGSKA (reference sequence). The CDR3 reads CSAGGQVEQYF. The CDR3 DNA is TGCAGTGCTGGGGGACAGGTCGAGCAGTACTTC.

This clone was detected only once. The CDR3 loop is CASNKRRTSGMETQYF. CDR3 bases: TGTGCCAGTAACAAAAGACGGACTAGCGGGATGGAGACCCAGTACTTC. This chain uses TRBV19 with TRBJ2-5, with TRBD2 identical over 12 bases. The CDR3 spans 16 residues. J gave up 5 bases and V 7 bases, and 11 bases lay outside the gene matches. Germline V gene lookup returns CDR1 LNHDA and CDR2 SQIVND (reference sequence).

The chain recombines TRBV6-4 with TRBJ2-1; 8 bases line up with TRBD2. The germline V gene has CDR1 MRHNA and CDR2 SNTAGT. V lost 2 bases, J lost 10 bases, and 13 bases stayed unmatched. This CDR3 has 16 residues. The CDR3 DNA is TGTGCCAGCAGTGACGCATCCGGGACTAGACCGAGAGAGCAGTTCTTC. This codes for CASSDASGTRPREQFF.

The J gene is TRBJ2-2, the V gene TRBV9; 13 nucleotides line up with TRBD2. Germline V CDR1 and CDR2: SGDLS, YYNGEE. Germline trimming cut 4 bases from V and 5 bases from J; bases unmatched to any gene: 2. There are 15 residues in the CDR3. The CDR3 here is CASSSGLAGTGELFF. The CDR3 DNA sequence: TGTGCCAGCAGCTCGGGACTAGCGGGAACCGGGGAGCTGTTTTTT.